This entry concerns a single T cell receptor beta chain. Its antigen is unidentified. TCRdb processed the 5' RACE reads again and assigns one entry to each CDR3 protein, with no DNA. This sample's table reports 350,000 to 500,000 distinct CDR3 sequences. This sample was included in a study of T cells expressing NK-cell markers. Turning to the study itself: According to the study, TCR beta repertoires originated from sorted CD3+CD56+NKG2C+, CD3+CD56+NKG2C- and CD3+CD56-NKG2C+ T cells. There were seven HCMV-seropositive donors and one seronegative donor among the eight sequenced. Overall study findings and caveats: In roughly six donors, dominant CD3+CD56+NKG2C+ clonotypes ranked among the top 10 CD8+ clonotypes. The same clonotypes also predominated in the CD3+CD56-NKG2C+ fraction of a few donors.

Per the germline V gene, CDR1 is SGHTA and CDR2 is FQGNSA. This CDR3 spans 14 amino acids. The receptor was derived from a woman aged 18-69 years in good health. J is TRBJ2-1 and V is TRBV7-2; TCRdb outputs TRBD2, but without DNA this stays unchecked. Sequenced input: blood T cells: a sorted CD56 or NKG2C T cell subset, CD4+ or CD8+ T cells, or bulk PBMC T cells (not recorded which). CDR3 sequence: CASSLGGSGEVRFF. The whole variable domain, remainder taken from reference TRBV7-2 and TRBJ2-1, is GAGVSQSPSNKVTEKGKDVELRCDPISGHTALYWYRQSLGQGLEFLIYFQGNSAPDKSGLPSDRFSAERTGGSVSTLTIQRTQQEDSAVYLCASSLGGSGEVRFFGPGTRLTVL.